These 13 T cell receptor beta chains share one sample of origin, sequenced in a study of T cells in Graves' hyperthyroidism and ophthalmopathy. The investigators amplified TCR beta CDR3 regions from RNA transcripts. Initially, a first-round RT-PCR of the TCR CDR3 employed the HTBI primer set. TCRdb reprocessed the multiplex PCR reads via MiXCR and lists one record per CDR3 protein. The data contain approximately 400,000 distinct CDR3 sequences, less than 20% of them singletons. Sequencing was done on a sample of blood. The receptors derive from a woman between 18 and 29 years old with Graves' hyperthyroidism.

This chain links TRBV6-2 or TRBV6-3 with TRBJ1-4; possible D gene TRBD1, 6 bases. Deletions cut 8 bases from V and 3 bases from J, with 13 bases between. The CDR3 runs 14 residues. Germline CDR1 is MNHEY and CDR2 is SVGEGT. The CDR3 bases are TGTGCCAGCTCTTGGGGGCCGGCTAATGAAAAACTGTTTTTT. Its protein is CASSWGPANEKLFF.

On this clonotype itself: The junction shows a germline mismatch at one end, possibly a read error. This chain joins TRBV7-2 and TRBJ2-1, with 7 nucleotides matching TRBD1. Per the germline V gene, CDR1 is SGHTA and CDR2 is FQGNSA. This CDR3 is 16 amino acids long. The CDR3 loop reads CGSSMSGQLGHNEQFF. The DNA for the CDR3 is TGTGGCAGCAGCATGTCGGGACAGCTGGGGCACAATGAGCAGTTCTTC.

This clonotype came up a few times. The V gene is TRBV4-1, the J gene TRBJ2-7; 7 bases align to TRBD1. Germline V gene lookup returns CDR1 MGHRA and CDR2 YSYEKL. CDR3 length equals 13 residues. The J segment lost 3 bases and the V segment lost 3 bases, leaving 2 bases of the junction unmatched. The CDR3 reads CASSHDRDYEQYF. The CDR3 DNA is TGCGCCAGCAGCCACGACAGGGACTACGAGCAGTACTTC.

This clonotype has ten or more counts. This chain links TRBV7-9 with TRBJ2-7, with 12 positions matching TRBD1. The CDR3 is made up of 15 amino acids. V was pared by 6 bases and J by 6 bases, with 9 bases of the junction left unmatched. Germline V gives CDR1 SEHNR, CDR2 FQNEAQ (reference sequence). Here the CDR3 DNA reads TGTGCCAGCAGGGCCTCCGGGACAGGGGGCGCCGAGCAGTACTTC. Translated: CASRASGTGGAEQYF.

This clonotype was seen many times. This rearrangement joins TRBV4-1 to TRBJ2-7; TRBD2 matches at 10 bases. The J call is doubtful: the DNA matches TRBJ2-1 better. CDR1 is MGHRA and CDR2 is YSYEKL in the germline V gene. The CDR3 has 16 amino acids. The CDR3 reads CASSFRPSGSWNEQFF. CDR3 sequence (DNA): TGCGCCAGCAGCTTCCGTCCTAGCGGGAGCTGGAACGAGCAGTTCTTC.

This clonotype was counted at least ten times. The V gene is TRBV7-8, the J gene TRBJ1-2; TRBD1 matches at 10 bases. V was clipped by 5 bases and J by 7 bases; unmatched bases: 10. CDR3 size: 15 residues. Germline CDR1 and CDR2: SGHVS and FQNEAQ. CDR3 loop: CASSVASGTGVGYTF. CDR3 coding DNA: TGTGCCAGCAGCGTCGCCTCCGGGACAGGGGTTGGCTACACCTTC.

The DNA for the CDR3 is TGTGCCAGCAGGGGGTTCTCACGGGACAGGATATACAATGAGCAGTTCTTC. Its translation is CASRGFSRDRIYNEQFF. The rearrangement links TRBV7-9 to TRBJ2-1, with TRBD1 matching over 8 bases. The CDR3 is 17 amino acids. Germline loops: CDR1 SEHNR, CDR2 FQNEAQ (reference sequence). The V segment lost 6 bases and the J segment 4 bases; nucleotides outside the gene matches: 14.

The rearrangement uses TRBV6-1 and TRBJ2-7; the D gene is possibly TRBD1 (6 bases). The V end lost 6 bases, the J end lost 3 bases, and 9 bases lay between the germline ends. There are 12 residues in the CDR3. Germline V gives CDR1 MNHNS, CDR2 SASEGT. The CDR3 loop is CASRDSYYEQYF. The CDR3 DNA follows: TGTGCCAGCAGGGACAGTTACTACGAGCAGTACTTC.

The rearrangement uses TRBV6-2 or TRBV6-3 and TRBJ1-5, with D unresolved. This CDR3 has 15 amino acids. CDR1 and CDR2 from the germline V gene are MNHEY and SVGEGT. V was shortened by 4 bases and J by 2 bases, with 12 bases between the two germline ends. Written as DNA, the CDR3 is TGTGCCAGCAGTTGCTCGGGAAGGGGCAATCAGCCCCAGCATTTT. Protein: CASSCSGRGNQPQHF.

J is TRBJ2-1 and V is TRBV7-3; no reliable D call. Between the trimmed V and J ends, which lost 2 bases and 8 bases, there was a span of 10 bases. The CDR3 has 13 residues. Germline V gives CDR1 SGHTA, CDR2 FQGTGA. The CDR3 bases are TGTGCCAGCAGCTTATCTTATAAGGATGAGCAGTTCTTC. Protein product: CASSLSYKDEQFF. The full variable domain, with the rest looked up from reference TRBV7-3 and TRBJ2-1, is GAGVSQTPSNKVTEKGKYVELRCDPISGHTALYWYRQSLGQGPEFLIYFQGTGAADDSGLPNDRFFAVRPEGSVSTLKIQRTERGDSAVYLCASSLSYKDEQFFGPGTRLTVL.

This clonotype has a count of ten or more. The chain employs TRBV5-1 and TRBJ2-1; 7 bases agree with TRBD2. The CDR3 length is 14 residues. V shed 2 bases and J 7 bases; nucleotides not matched to a gene: 6. Germline CDR1 reads SGHRS; CDR2 reads YFSETQ. CDR3 in amino acids: CASSFTGGANEQFF. The CDR3 DNA follows: TGCGCCAGCAGCTTCACGGGAGGCGCAAATGAGCAGTTCTTC.

The chain has TRBV5-1 and TRBJ2-7, with TRBD2 matching 14 bases. Per the germline V gene, CDR1 is SGHRS and CDR2 is YFSETQ. The CDR3 length is 14 residues. V lost 3 bases and J lost 6; bases outside the gene matches: 2. CDR3 region: CASSSGTSGSEQYV. In DNA, the CDR3 is TGCGCCAGCAGCTCGGGGACTAGCGGGAGCGAGCAGTACGTC.

The rearrangement uses TRBV12-3 or TRBV12-4 and TRBJ2-3; 8 positions match TRBD1. This CDR3 comprises 14 residues. The V gene end was trimmed by 2 bases and the J gene end by 4 bases; junction bases not matched to a gene: 2. The CDR3 protein is CASSLRTGPDTQYF. The CDR3 DNA reads TGTGCCAGCAGTTTAAGGACAGGGCCAGATACGCAGTATTTT.